Following are 8 T cell receptor beta chains from one sample sequenced in a study of shared clonotypes between healthy human individuals. Selected positively for CCR7 and CD45RO-negative, naive CD8 cells excluded terminally differentiated effector memory CD45RA+ cells. The repertoire was sequenced with immunoSEQ multiplex PCR; TCRdb's copy has only in-frame clones and lacks some. The table has roughly 570,000 clones, about 98% seen once; the top ten hold 0.3%. Sequencing input: naive CD8+ T cells sorted from blood. The receptor source for this set is a man aged 30-40 years in good health.

This chain connects TRBV5-1 to TRBJ2-7, with TRBD2 matching 7 bases. This CDR3 has 15 residues. Germline CDR1 is SGHRS and CDR2 is YFSETQ. J lost 0 bases, V lost 3 bases, and 6 bases had no gene match. The CDR3 DNA sequence: TGCGCCAGCAGCTGGGGTCCTAGCGGCTCCTACGAGCAGTACTTC. Protein: CASSWGPSGSYEQYF. The variable domain in full, completed from reference TRBV5-1 and TRBJ2-7, reads KAGVTQTPRYLIKTRGQQVTLSCSPISGHRSVSWYQQTPGQGLQFLFEYFSETQRNKGNFPGRFSGRQFSNSRSEMNVSTLELGDSALYLCASSWGPSGSYEQYFGPGTRLTVT.

The chain links TRBV2 to TRBJ2-2, with 9 nucleotides matching TRBD2. Germline CDR1 and CDR2: SNHLY and FYNNEI. V trimming: 9 bases; J trimming: 4 bases; junction bases outside the gene matches: 6. The CDR3 is 14 residues long. CDR3: CASDRSGSTGELFF. In nucleotides, the CDR3 is TGTGCCAGTGATCGTAGCGGGAGCACCGGGGAGCTGTTTTTT.

The gene calls are TRBV9 and TRBJ1-2, with unresolved D. V lost 0 bases, J lost 7 bases, and 16 bases lay in between. Per germline, CDR1 SGDLS and CDR2 YYNGEE. The CDR3 runs 15 residues. This chain's CDR3 is CASSVGIGETGGYTF. The CDR3 DNA reads TGTGCCAGCAGCGTAGGAATTGGGGAAACGGGTGGCTACACCTTC.

The chain is built from TRBV6-6 and TRBJ2-7; no clear D. V lost 0 bases and J 3 bases, leaving 9 bases between the germline ends. The CDR3 runs to 14 residues. Looked up from germline, CDR1 is MNHNY and CDR2 is SVGAGI (reference sequence). In DNA, the CDR3 is TGTGCCAGCAGTTACTCGAACGCACGCTACGAGCAGTACTTC. It codes for CASSYSNARYEQYF.

This clone was counted once. This chain uses TRBV6-6 with TRBJ2-7; weak D call: TRBD1 (6 bases). Trimming took off 5 bases at V and 8 bases at J, with 10 bases between the two ends. This CDR3 comprises 11 residues. Per the germline V gene, CDR1 is MNHNY and CDR2 is SVGAGI (reference sequence). Here the CDR3 reads CASSQGQQQYF. CDR3 bases: TGTGCCAGCAGTCAAGGACAGCAGCAGTACTTC.

The chain uses TRBV14 and TRBJ1-1; no clear D gene. The CDR3 spans 15 residues. Germline V CDR1 and CDR2: SGHDN, FVKESK. Trimming took 0 bases from V and 1 from J, leaving 9 bases between them. The CDR3 coding sequence is TGTGCCAGCAGCCAAGAGAACGTACGGAACACTGAAGCTTTCTTT. Its protein is CASSQENVRNTEAFF.

The table lists this clone with a count of one. Within the sample, other DNA sequences also encode this same CDR3. The chain's CDR3 is CASSFGRAYEQYF. CDR3 DNA sequence: TGTGCCAGCAGTTTCGGGAGAGCCTACGAGCAGTACTTC. The chain is built from TRBV27 and TRBJ2-7, with D possibly matching TRBD2 (6 bases). This CDR3 is 13 amino acids long. Trimming shortened V by 3 bases and J by 2 bases, and 8 bases separated the two germline ends. The V gene's germline CDR1 is MNHEY and CDR2 SMNVEV (reference sequence).

The V and J genes are TRBV9 and TRBJ2-3; possible D gene TRBD1, 6 bases. The CDR3 has 14 amino acids. V lost 2 bases and J lost 4, with 11 bases in between. Germline CDR1 SGDLS, CDR2 YYNGEE. CDR3 nucleotide sequence: TGTGCCAGCAGCGTTTCAGGGGTGGCAGATACGCAGTATTTT. As protein: CASSVSGVADTQYF.